This record concerns one T cell receptor beta chain sequence. Its antigen is still unknown. Germline V gene sequence: CDR1 SGHRS, CDR2 YFSETQ. The CDR3 has 16 residues. With V trimmed by 4 bases and J by 6 bases, 8 bases remained unmatched. The data originate from a study of pediatric ulcerative colitis. Sequencing depth was up to 500,000 reads per sample. The assay was immunoSEQ multiplex PCR, and TCRdb's table has in-frame clones only and misses some. Among 57,000 or so clones listed, over 70% were seen once. Findings and limits, study-wide: Compared with controls, ulcerative colitis showed greater blood-rectum clone sharing. A couple of rectal clonotypes were found only in ulcerative colitis patients, all of them.

This TCR was recovered from a boy aged 10-17 years who was a control in a study of pediatric ulcerative colitis. The chain is built from TRBV5-1 and TRBJ2-3; 13 bases line up with TRBD2. The sequenced material came from blood. The CDR3 is CASSPQTSGRKDTQYF. In DNA form, the CDR3 reads TGCGCCAGCAGCCCCCAGACTAGCGGGAGGAAGGATACGCAGTATTTT.